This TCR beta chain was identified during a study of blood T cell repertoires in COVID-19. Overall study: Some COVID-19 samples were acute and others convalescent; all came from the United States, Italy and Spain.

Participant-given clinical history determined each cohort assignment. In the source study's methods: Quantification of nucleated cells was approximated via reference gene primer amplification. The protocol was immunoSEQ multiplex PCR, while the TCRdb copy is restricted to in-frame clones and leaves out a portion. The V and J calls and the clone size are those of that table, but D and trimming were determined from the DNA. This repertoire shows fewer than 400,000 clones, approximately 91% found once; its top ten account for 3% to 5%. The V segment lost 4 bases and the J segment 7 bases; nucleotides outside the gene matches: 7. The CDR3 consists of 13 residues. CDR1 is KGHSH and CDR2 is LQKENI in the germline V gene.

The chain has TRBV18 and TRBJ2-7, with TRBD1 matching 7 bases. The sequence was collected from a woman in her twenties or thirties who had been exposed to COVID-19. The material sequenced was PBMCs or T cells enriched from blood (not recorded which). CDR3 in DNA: TGTGCCAGCTCACTCGACAGGGTAGGAGAGCAGTACTTC. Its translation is CASSLDRVGEQYF.